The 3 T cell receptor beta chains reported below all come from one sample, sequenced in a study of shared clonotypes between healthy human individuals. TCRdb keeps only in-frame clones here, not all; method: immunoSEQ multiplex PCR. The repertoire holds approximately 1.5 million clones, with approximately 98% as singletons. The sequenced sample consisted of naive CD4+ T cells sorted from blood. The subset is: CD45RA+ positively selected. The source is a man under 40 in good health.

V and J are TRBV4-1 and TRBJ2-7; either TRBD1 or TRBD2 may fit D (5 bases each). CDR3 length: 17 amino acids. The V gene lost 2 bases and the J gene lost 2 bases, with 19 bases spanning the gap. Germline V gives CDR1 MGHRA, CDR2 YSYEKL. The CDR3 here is CASSQLRSGTEAYEQYF. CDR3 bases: TGCGCCAGCAGCCAACTACGCTCCGGGACGGAGGCCTACGAGCAGTACTTC.

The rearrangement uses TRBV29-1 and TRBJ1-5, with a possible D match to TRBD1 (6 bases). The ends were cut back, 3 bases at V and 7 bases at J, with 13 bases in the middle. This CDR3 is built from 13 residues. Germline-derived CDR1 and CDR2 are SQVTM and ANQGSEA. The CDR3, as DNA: TGCAGCGTTGATTTGGGGGCTGGGCAGCCCCAGCATTTT. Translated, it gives CSVDLGAGQPQHF.

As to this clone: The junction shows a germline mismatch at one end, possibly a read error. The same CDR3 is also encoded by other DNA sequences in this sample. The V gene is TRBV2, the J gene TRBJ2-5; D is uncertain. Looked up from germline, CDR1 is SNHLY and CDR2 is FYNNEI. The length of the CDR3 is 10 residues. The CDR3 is CASREETQYF. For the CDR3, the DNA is TGTGCCAGCAGGGAAGAGACCCAGTACTTC.